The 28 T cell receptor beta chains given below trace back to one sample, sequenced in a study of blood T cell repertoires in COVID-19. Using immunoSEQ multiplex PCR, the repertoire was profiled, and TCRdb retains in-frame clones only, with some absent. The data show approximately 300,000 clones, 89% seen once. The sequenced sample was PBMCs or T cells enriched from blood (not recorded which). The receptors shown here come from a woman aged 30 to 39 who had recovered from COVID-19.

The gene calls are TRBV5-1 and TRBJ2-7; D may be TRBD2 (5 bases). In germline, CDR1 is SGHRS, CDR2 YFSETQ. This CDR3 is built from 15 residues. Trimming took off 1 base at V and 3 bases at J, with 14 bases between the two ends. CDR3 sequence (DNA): TGCGCCAGCAGCTTGTCACCGGGAAACTACTACGAGCAGTACTTC. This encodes CASSLSPGNYYEQYF.

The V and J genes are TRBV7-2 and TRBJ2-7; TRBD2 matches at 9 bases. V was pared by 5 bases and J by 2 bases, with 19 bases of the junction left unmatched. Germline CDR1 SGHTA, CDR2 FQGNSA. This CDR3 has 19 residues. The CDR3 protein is CASSKKGGLAGRGTYEQYF. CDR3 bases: TGTGCCAGCAGCAAAAAAGGGGGGCTAGCGGGAAGAGGAACCTACGAGCAGTACTTC.

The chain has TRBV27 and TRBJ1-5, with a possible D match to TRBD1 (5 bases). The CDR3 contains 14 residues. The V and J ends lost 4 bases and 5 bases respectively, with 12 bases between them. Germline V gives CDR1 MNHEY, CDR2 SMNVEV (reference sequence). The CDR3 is CASSSRVRDQPQHF. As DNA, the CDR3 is TGTGCCAGCAGTTCCAGGGTTAGGGATCAGCCCCAGCATTTT.

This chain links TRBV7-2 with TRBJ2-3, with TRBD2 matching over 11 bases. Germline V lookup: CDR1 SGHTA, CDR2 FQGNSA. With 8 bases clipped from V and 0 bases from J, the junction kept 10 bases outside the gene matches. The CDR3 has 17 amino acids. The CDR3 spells CASGRASGRFSTDTQYF. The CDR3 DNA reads TGTGCCAGCGGGAGGGCTAGCGGGAGGTTCAGCACAGATACGCAGTATTTT.

DNA for the CDR3: TGTGCCAGCAGCTTAGGGCTGAATAGGGGAATTAGCAATCAGCCCCAGCATTTT. Protein product: CASSLGLNRGISNQPQHF. V is TRBV7-8 and J is TRBJ1-5; D may be TRBD1 (5 bases). The CDR3 is made up of 18 amino acids. Germline V gene sequence: CDR1 SGHVS, CDR2 FQNEAQ. The V and J ends lost 1 base and 0 bases respectively, with 16 bases between them.

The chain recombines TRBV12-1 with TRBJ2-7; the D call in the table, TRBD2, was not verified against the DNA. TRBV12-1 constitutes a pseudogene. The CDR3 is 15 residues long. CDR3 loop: CASSFCTGCAYEQYF. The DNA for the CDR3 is TGTGCCAGCAGCTTTTGTACGGGATGCGCCTACGAGCAGTACTTC.

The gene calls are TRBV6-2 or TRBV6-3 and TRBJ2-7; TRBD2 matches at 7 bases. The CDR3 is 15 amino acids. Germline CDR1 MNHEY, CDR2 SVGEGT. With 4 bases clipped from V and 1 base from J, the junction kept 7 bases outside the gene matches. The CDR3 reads CASSFPAGISYEQYF. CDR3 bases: TGTGCCAGCAGTTTCCCAGCGGGAATTTCCTACGAGCAGTACTTC.

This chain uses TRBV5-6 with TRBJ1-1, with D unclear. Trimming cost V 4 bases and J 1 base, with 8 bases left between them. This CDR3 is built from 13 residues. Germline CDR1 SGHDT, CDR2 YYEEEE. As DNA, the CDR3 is TGTGCCAGCAGCCTCCGACAGAACACTGAAGCTTTCTTT. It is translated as CASSLRQNTEAFF.

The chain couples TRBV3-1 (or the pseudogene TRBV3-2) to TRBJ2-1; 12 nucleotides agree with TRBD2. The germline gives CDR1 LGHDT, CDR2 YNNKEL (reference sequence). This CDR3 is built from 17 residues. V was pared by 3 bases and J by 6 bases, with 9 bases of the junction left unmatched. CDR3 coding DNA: TGTGCCAGCAGCCACGCTATGACTAGCGGGAGTCTCAATGAGCAGTTCTTC. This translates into CASSHAMTSGSLNEQFF.

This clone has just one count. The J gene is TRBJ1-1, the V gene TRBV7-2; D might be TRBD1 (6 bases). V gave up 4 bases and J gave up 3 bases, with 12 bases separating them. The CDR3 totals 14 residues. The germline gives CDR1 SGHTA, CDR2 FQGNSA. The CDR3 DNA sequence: TGTGCCAGCAGCTCAGACAGGACACACACTGAAGCTTTCTTT. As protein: CASSSDRTHTEAFF.

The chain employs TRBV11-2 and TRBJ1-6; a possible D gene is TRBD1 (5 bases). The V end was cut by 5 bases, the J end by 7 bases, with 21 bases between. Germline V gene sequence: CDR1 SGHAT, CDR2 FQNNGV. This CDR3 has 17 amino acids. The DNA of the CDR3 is TGTGCCAGCAGCACCTCAGGGCATTCACGACTCAATTCACCCCTCCACTTT. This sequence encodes CASSTSGHSRLNSPLHF.

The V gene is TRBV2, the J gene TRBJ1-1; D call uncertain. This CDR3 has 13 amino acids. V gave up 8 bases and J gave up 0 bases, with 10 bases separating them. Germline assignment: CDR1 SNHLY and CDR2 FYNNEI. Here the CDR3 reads CASLIEVNTEAFF. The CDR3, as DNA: TGTGCCAGCTTGATAGAGGTGAACACTGAAGCTTTCTTT.

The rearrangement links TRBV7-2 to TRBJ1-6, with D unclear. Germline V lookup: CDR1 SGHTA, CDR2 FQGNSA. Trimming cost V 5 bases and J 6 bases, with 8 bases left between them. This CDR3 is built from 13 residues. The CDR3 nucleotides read TGTGCCAGCAGCGCCGGTGTTAATTCACCCCTCCACTTT. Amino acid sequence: CASSAGVNSPLHF.

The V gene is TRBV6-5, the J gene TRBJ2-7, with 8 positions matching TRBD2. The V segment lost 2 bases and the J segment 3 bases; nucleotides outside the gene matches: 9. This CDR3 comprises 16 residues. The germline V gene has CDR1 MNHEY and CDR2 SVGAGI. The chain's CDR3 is CASSYPPGGRSYEQYF. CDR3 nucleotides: TGTGCCAGCAGTTACCCCCCGGGGGGGAGAAGCTACGAGCAGTACTTC.

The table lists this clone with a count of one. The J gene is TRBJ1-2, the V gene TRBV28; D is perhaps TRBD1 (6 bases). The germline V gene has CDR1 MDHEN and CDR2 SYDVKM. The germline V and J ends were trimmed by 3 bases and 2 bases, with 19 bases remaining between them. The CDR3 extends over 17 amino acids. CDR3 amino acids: CASSFNAHGTQNYGYTF. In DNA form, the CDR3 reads TGTGCCAGCAGTTTCAACGCCCATGGGACACAGAACTATGGCTACACCTTC.

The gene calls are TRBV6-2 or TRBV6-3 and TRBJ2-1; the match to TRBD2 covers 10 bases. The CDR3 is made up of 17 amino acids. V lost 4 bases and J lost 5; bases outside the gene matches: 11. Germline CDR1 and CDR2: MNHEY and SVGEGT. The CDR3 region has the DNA TGTGCCAGCAGTTCCATAGCGGGAGGATCCCTTAACAATGAGCAGTTCTTC. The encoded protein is CASSSIAGGSLNNEQFF.

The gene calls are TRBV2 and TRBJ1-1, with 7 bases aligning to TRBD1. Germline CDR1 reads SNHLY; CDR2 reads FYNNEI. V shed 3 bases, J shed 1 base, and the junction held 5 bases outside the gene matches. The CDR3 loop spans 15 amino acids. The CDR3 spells CASSDKGDRNTEAFF. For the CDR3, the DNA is TGTGCCAGCAGTGATAAGGGGGACAGGAACACTGAAGCTTTCTTT.

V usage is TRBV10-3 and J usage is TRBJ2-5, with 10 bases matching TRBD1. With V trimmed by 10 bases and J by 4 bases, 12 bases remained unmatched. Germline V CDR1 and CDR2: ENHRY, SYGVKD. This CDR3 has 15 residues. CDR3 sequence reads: CATDSGTGVGETQYF. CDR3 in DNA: TGTGCCACCGATTCCGGGACAGGGGTGGGAGAGACCCAGTACTTC.

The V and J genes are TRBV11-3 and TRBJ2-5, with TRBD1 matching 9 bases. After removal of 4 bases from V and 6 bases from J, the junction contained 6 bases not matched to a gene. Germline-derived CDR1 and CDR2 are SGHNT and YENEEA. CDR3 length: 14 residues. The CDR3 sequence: CASSSRTGAQTQYF. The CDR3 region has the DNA TGTGCCAGCAGCTCTCGGACAGGGGCACAGACCCAGTACTTC.

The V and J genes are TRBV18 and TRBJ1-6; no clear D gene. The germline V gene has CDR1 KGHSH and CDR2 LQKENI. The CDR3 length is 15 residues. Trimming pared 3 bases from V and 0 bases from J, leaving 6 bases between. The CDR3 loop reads CASSPSSSYNSPLHF. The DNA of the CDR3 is TGTGCCAGCTCACCCTCGAGCTCCTATAATTCACCCCTCCACTTT.

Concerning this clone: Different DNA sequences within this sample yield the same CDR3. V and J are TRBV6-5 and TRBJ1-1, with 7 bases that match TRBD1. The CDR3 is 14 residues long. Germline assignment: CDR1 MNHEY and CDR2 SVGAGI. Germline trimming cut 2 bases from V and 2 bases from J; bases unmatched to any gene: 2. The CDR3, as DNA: TGTGCCAGCAGTTACGGGACAGCTAACACTGAAGCTTTCTTT. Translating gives CASSYGTANTEAFF.

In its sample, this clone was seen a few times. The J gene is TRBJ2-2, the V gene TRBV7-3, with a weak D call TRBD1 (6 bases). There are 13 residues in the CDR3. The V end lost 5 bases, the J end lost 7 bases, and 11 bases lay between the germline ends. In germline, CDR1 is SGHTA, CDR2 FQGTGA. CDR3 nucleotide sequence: TGTGCCAGCAGCAGACAGGCGGGCGGGGAGCTGTTTTTT. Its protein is CASSRQAGGELFF.

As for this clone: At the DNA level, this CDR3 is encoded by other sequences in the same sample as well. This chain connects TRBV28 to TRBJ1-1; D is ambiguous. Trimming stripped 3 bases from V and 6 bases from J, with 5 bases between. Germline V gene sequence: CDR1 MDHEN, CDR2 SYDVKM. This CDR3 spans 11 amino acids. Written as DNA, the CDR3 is TGTGCCAGCAGTTTTCGGGCTGAAGCTTTCTTT. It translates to CASSFRAEAFF.

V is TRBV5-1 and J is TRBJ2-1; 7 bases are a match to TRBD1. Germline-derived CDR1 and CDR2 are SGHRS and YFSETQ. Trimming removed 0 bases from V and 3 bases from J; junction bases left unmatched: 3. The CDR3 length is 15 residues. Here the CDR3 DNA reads TGCGCCAGCAGCTTGGGGCAGGGGGTCTACAATGAGCAGTTCTTC. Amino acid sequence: CASSLGQGVYNEQFF.

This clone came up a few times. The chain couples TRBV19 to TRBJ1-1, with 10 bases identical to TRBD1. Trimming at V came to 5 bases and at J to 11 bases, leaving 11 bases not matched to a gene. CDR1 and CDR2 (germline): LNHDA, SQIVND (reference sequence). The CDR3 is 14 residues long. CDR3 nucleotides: TGTGCCAGTAGTCTCACGACAGGGGGCAGAGGGGCTTTCTTT. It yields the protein CASSLTTGGRGAFF.

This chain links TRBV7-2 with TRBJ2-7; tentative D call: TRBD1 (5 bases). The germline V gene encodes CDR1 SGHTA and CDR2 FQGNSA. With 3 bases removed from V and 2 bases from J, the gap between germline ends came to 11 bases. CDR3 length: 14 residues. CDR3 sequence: CASSFMTATYEQYF. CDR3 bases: TGTGCCAGCAGCTTTATGACAGCAACCTACGAGCAGTACTTC.

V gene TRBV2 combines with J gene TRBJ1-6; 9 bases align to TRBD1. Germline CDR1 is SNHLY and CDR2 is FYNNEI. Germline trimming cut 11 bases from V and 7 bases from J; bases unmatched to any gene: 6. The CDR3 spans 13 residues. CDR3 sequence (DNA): TGTGCCCGCGGGGGACAGGGAAATTCACCCCTCCACTTT. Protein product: CARGGQGNSPLHF.

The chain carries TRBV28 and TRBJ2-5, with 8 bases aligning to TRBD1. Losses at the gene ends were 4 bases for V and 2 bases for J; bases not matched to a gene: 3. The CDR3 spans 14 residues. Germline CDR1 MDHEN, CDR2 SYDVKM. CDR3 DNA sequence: TGTGCCAGCAGTTCGGACAGGGCACAAGAGACCCAGTACTTC. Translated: CASSSDRAQETQYF.